The rows below give T cell receptor beta chains drawn from one sample of a study of PD-1 blockade in classical Hodgkin lymphoma. Assay used: immunoSEQ multiplex PCR; TCRdb lists only in-frame clones, some missing. The data show 95,000 to 100,000 clones, approximately 90% seen once. Material: peripheral blood mononuclear cells (PBMCs), obtained before the second cycle of nivolumab. These receptors were taken from a human donor with classical Hodgkin lymphoma. CDR3s include the opening cysteine and the closing phenylalanine or tryptophan. Each record gives: V gene, D gene, J gene, clone size, CDR3 protein, CDR3 DNA. D genes are given only for firm matches. The size field is filled for only some rows; it gives once, few, many or a size class.

TRBV6-5	.	TRBJ2-7	.	CASSADSYEQYF	TGTGCCAGCAGTGCCGACAGCTACGAGCAGTACTTC
TRBV11-3	.	TRBJ2-4	.	CASSHRSDDIQYF	TGTGCCAGCAGCCATAGATCCGATGACATTCAGTACTTC
TRBV6-6	.	TRBJ1-4	.	CASSYSEAGSREKLFF	TGTGCCAGCAGTTACTCGGAGGCAGGCTCACGTGAAAAACTGTTTTTT
TRBV19	.	TRBJ2-4	.	CASPARNIQYF	TGTGCCAGTCCCGCCCGGAACATTCAGTACTTC
TRBV4-1	.	TRBJ1-4	once	CASSIGTGAVTNEKLFF	TGCGCCAGCAGCATCGGAACTGGGGCCGTAACTAATGAAAAACTGTTTTTT
TRBV5-3	TRBD1	TRBJ1-5	few	CARSLGQGRQPQHF	TGTGCCAGAAGCTTGGGACAGGGACGCCAGCCCCAGCATTTT
TRBV28	.	TRBJ1-5	.	CASSFLDSNQPQHF	TGTGCCAGCAGTTTCCTAGATAGCAATCAGCCCCAGCATTTT
TRBV19	TRBD2	TRBJ2-3	few	CASSIAGGLDTQYF	TGTGCCAGTAGTATTGCGGGGGGCCTAGATACGCAGTATTTT
TRBV5-4	.	TRBJ2-7	.	CASSFRTPGRPYEQYF	TGTGCCAGCAGCTTTAGGACTCCTGGGAGACCCTACGAGCAGTACTTC
TRBV29-1	.	TRBJ1-5	.	CSVQAGGSGGPQHF	TGCAGCGTCCAAGCGGGGGGGTCGGGGGGACCCCAGCATTTT
TRBV7-6	.	TRBJ1-2	.	CASSPGEVYTF	TGTGCCAGCAGCCCAGGGGAGGTCTACACCTTC
TRBV5-1	TRBD1	TRBJ1-2	.	CASSVTGDGYTF	TGCGCCAGCAGCGTTACAGGGGATGGCTACACCTTC
TRBV28	.	TRBJ1-5	.	CASSLDRSNQPQHF	TGTGCCAGCAGTTTGGACCGCAGCAATCAGCCCCAGCATTTT
TRBV7-9	TRBD2	TRBJ2-7	.	CASSPLGTTYEQYF	TGTGCCAGCAGCCCCCTCGGGACTACCTACGAGCAGTACTTC